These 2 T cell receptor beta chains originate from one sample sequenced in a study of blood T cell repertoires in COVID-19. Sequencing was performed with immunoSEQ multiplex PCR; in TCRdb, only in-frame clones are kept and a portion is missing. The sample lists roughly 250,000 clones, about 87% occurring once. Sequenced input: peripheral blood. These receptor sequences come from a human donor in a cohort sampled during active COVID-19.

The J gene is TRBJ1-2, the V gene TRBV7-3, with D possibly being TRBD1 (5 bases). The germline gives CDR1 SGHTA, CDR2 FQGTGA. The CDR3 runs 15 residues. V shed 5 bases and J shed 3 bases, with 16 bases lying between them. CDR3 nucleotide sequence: TGTGCCAGCAGCCCACTGGGCAGGGAGGACTATGGCTACACCTTC. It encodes CASSPLGREDYGYTF.

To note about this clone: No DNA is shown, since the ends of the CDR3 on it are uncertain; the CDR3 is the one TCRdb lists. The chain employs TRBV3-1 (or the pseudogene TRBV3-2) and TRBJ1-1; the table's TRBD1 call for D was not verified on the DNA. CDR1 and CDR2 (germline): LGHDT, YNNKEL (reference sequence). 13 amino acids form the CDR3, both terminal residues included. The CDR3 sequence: CASSQVGTGASFF.